This T cell receptor (beta chain) was sequenced for a study of blood T cell repertoires in COVID-19. Across the study: Samples taken during acute and convalescent COVID-19 were collected in the United States, Italy and Spain. The cDNA or gDNA used as material had been derived from T cells, B-cell-depleted T cells, or PBMCs.

CDR1 is ENHRY and CDR2 is SYGVKD in the germline V gene. Trimming took off 0 bases at V and 1 base at J, with 13 bases between the two ends. The CDR3 is made up of 17 amino acids. As processed by the authors: Estimates of nucleated cell counts were drawn from the amplification of reference gene primers. TCRdb's table, derived via immunoSEQ multiplex PCR, lists solely in-frame clones and lacks some. V, J and clone size derive from that table, while D and trimming were established from the DNA sequence. Here the sample spans 100,000 or so clones, roughly 78% being singletons. The sequenced sample consisted of peripheral blood. This TCR was recovered from a man aged 45 to 65 with active or convalescent COVID-19. The V gene is TRBV10-3, the J gene TRBJ1-5; D is perhaps TRBD1 (6 bases). CDR3 loop: CAISESTGGSSNQPQHF. The CDR3, as DNA: TGTGCCATCAGTGAGTCGACGGGGGGCTCGAGCAATCAGCCCCAGCATTTT.